The clone carrying this TCR beta chain is medium-sized (0.01 to 0.1%) by share. The data originate from a study of spatial heterogeneity in lung cancer. Study background: Beta-chain sequences were consistently detected more often than alpha-chain sequences. Each unique TCR and UMI combination was seen more than ten times on average in raw reads.

V shed 6 bases and J 1 base; nucleotides not matched to a gene: 9. CDR3 size: 15 residues. Looked up from germline, CDR1 is MDHEN and CDR2 is SYDVKM. On each TCR cDNA molecule, a unique molecular identifier was present. TCRdb re-derived calls from the 5' RACE reads in MiXCR, one entry per CDR3 protein. Of about 5,100 distinct CDR3 sequences listed, 20% to 30% were seen once; the top ten hold 16%. Time point: sample taken at primary tumor resection. Tumor, nontumor lung or frozen PBMC supplied whole RNA, sequenced without sorting. The donors comprised 60 to 85 untreated early-stage non-small cell lung cancer patients.

Sequenced material: PBMCs, taken at surgery. The rearrangement links TRBV28 to TRBJ2-7; TRBD1 matches at 7 bases. This receptor was taken from a male donor with early-stage non-small cell lung cancer. The CDR3: CASRPEDRPSYEQYF. Written as DNA, the CDR3 is TGTGCCAGCAGACCAGAGGACAGGCCTTCCTACGAGCAGTACTTC.